A selection of T cell receptor beta chains follows, all from one sample in a study of naive and memory T cell subsets. From the UMI-ligation and nested PCR reads, TCRdb called clonotypes with MiXCR, one entry per CDR3 protein. The sample includes 100,000 or so distinct CDR3 sequences, 7% of them seen just once. Sequenced input: central memory CD4+ T cells from blood. These receptors came from a human donor in good health. Each CDR3 is given with its conserved first and last residue. Each record gives: V gene, clone size, D gene, J gene, CDR3 DNA, CDR3 protein. A D gene is named only where the DNA matches it firmly. Not every row has a clone size; where given, it reads once, few, many or a size class.

TRBV6-5,-,-,TRBJ2-7,TGTGCCAGCAGTTGGGGTGTTGAGAACGAGCAGTACTTC,CASSWGVENEQYF
TRBV12-3/TRBV12-4,many,-,TRBJ1-6,TGTGCCAGCAGTTTACAGGATAATTCACCCCTCCACTTT,CASSLQDNSPLHF
TRBV7-2,few,-,TRBJ2-7,TGTGCCAGCAGCATCACAGGGTTACCCTCCTACGAGCAGTACTTC,CASSITGLPSYEQYF
TRBV7-2,many,-,TRBJ1-4,TGTGCCAGCAGACGTGGGGGGGAAAATGAAAAACTGTTTTTT,CASRRGGENEKLFF
TRBV7-8,-,-,TRBJ1-1,TGTGCCAGCAGCCCAAGTCCGACGACTGAAGCTTTCTTT,CASSPSPTTEAFF
TRBV4-2,many,TRBD2,TRBJ2-1,TGTGCCAGCAGCCCCAGATCGAGCGGGGGGGGGGATGAGCAGTTCTTC,CASSPRSSGGGDEQFF
TRBV7-3,many,-,TRBJ2-1,TGTGCCAGCAGCCCTCGGGCTAGCAGGAACAATGAGCAGTTCTTC,CASSPRASRNNEQFF
TRBV14,few,TRBD2,TRBJ2-1,TGTGCCAGCAGCCAAGATCGAGTCGGCTACTACGGGGGCGCCTCAGCGGGAGGGAACAATGAGCAGTTCTTC,CASSQDRVGYYGGASAGGNNEQFF
TRBV20-1,many,-,TRBJ1-5,TGCAGTGCTAGAATCGGTACAGGAAGCAATCAGCCCCAGCATTTT,CSARIGTGSNQPQHF
TRBV5-4,few,-,TRBJ1-2,TGTGCCAGCAGCAACTCCACGACGGGAAGCTATGGCTACACCTTC,CASSNSTTGSYGYTF
TRBV30,few,-,TRBJ2-3,TGTGCCTGGAGTGTACGACATATAGGCGATACGCAGTATTTT,CAWSVRHIGDTQYF
TRBV13,many,TRBD2,TRBJ2-4,TGTGCCAGCAGCTTAGTCGCGGGGGACATTCAGTACTTC,CASSLVAGDIQYF
TRBV5-1,-,-,TRBJ2-7,TGCGCCAGCAGCTTGGGGTCCTCTTCGGGCGAGCAGTACTTC,CASSLGSSSGEQYF
TRBV5-1,many,-,TRBJ1-1,TGCGCCAGCAGCTGGAGCGGCCGGGGGTCTGAAGCTTTCTTT,CASSWSGRGSEAFF
TRBV20-1,-,-,TRBJ2-3,TGCAGTGCTATTGTTCCGGGTACGCAGTATTTT,CSAIVPGTQYF
TRBV4-3,few,-,TRBJ2-6,TGCGCCAGCAGCCAGGGGGGTAGTCGGGGGCTGGCTGGGGCCAACGTCCTGACTTTC,CASSQGGSRGLAGANVLTF
TRBV14,many,-,TRBJ1-2,TGTGCCAGCAGCCAACAGGGGAGCTATGGCTACACCTTC,CASSQQGSYGYTF
TRBV30,few,-,TRBJ2-5,TGTGCCTGGAGTCTCAGGGCTGAGACCCAGTACTTC,CAWSLRAETQYF
TRBV15,many,-,TRBJ1-3,TGTGCCACCAGCCGTCTCTTGGGCAGCTCTGGAAACACCATATATTTT,CATSRLLGSSGNTIYF
TRBV2,once,-,TRBJ1-1,TGTGCCAGCAGTGAAGGTCAGAAGAACACTGAAGCTTTCTTT,CASSEGQKNTEAFF
TRBV15,-,-,TRBJ1-1,TGTGCCACCAGCAGAAGACTGATCACTGAAGCTTTCTTT,CATSRRLITEAFF
TRBV7-2,-,-,TRBJ2-2,TGTGCCAGCAGCCTAGGGGCGACTAGGGGGACCGGGGAGCTGTTTTTT,CASSLGATRGTGELFF
TRBV6-1,many,TRBD1,TRBJ1-4,TGTGCCAGCAGTTCTGGACAGGGTGGTGAAAAACTGTTTTTT,CASSSGQGGEKLFF
TRBV5-1,-,TRBD1,TRBJ1-1,TGCGCCAGCAGCTTGGATCCGGGACAGGCTCCCTTTCGTATGAACACTGAAGCTTTCTTT,CASSLDPGQAPFRMNTEAFF
TRBV7-9,many,-,TRBJ1-2,TGTGCCAGCAGCTTAAGCGGTGGTGGCTACACCTTC,CASSLSGGGYTF
TRBV6-2/TRBV6-3,many,-,TRBJ2-1,TGTGCCAGCAGTTACCCAAGAAACTACGACCTCAATGAGCAGTTCTTC,CASSYPRNYDLNEQFF
TRBV18,-,-,TRBJ1-2,TGTGCCAGCTCACCACCGGAAGGCTATGGCTACACCTTC,CASSPPEGYGYTF
TRBV6-2/TRBV6-3,few,TRBD1,TRBJ1-2,TGTGCCAGCAACTACGTCTCGGGGACAGGCTTCGGTGGCTACACCTTC,CASNYVSGTGFGGYTF
TRBV28,many,TRBD1,TRBJ1-4,TGTGCCAGCCACGACAGGGGGCGGAGTGAAAAACTGTTTTTT,CASHDRGRSEKLFF
TRBV5-6,many,TRBD1,TRBJ1-6,TGTGCCAGCAGCTTAGCCGGGACAGCGAATTCACCCCTCCACTTT,CASSLAGTANSPLHF
TRBV20-1,many,-,TRBJ1-1,TGCAGTGCTAGATTTAATTGGGGGAGCACTGAAGCTTTCTTT,CSARFNWGSTEAFF
TRBV30,few,-,TRBJ2-3,TGTGCCTGGAGTGAACGGGTCCACCAGGCGCAGTATTTT,CAWSERVHQAQYF
TRBV7-2,-,-,TRBJ2-4,TGTGCCAGCAGCTTAAACCCGTCACAAGCCAAAAACATTCAGTACTTC,CASSLNPSQAKNIQYF
TRBV20-1,many,TRBD2,TRBJ2-3,TGCAGTGCTGGTAGACTAGCGGGGGGTAGCACAGATACGCAGTATTTT,CSAGRLAGGSTDTQYF
TRBV7-2,-,TRBD1,TRBJ2-5,TGTGCCAGCAGCGGTAGGACAGGGCGTGAGACCCAGTACTTC,CASSGRTGRETQYF
TRBV7-6,many,-,TRBJ2-7,TGTGCCAGCAGCCAGGAAGGTCAGAAGCAGTACTTC,CASSQEGQKQYF
TRBV4-1,few,TRBD2,TRBJ2-5,TGCGCCAGCAGCCAAGGGACTAGCGGGGGCCAAGAGACCCAGTACTTC,CASSQGTSGGQETQYF
TRBV27,few,TRBD1,TRBJ2-5,TGTGCCAGCAGTGGGACAGGGGTGGGGACCCAGTACTTC,CASSGTGVGTQYF
TRBV7-9,many,-,TRBJ2-1,TGTGCCAGCAGCTTAGAGCTGGGCTCCTACAATGAGCAGTTCTTC,CASSLELGSYNEQFF
TRBV6-1,many,-,TRBJ1-5,TGTGCCAGCAGTGAAAGGTTCTATCAGCCCCAGCATTTT,CASSERFYQPQHF
TRBV6-2/TRBV6-3,many,-,TRBJ2-7,TGTGCCAGCAGCGTCGACAGCTACTACGAGCAGTACTTC,CASSVDSYYEQYF
TRBV23-1,many,TRBD1,TRBJ1-6,TGCGCCAGCAGTCAATCGGAGTCAGGGGGCAAAAGGGGGAATTCACCCCTCCACTTT,CASSQSESGGKRGNSPLHF
TRBV7-3,once,-,TRBJ2-7,TGTGCCAGCAGCAATGGGGGACCCCGCGAGCAGTACTTC,CASSNGGPREQYF
TRBV20-1,few,TRBD1,TRBJ2-6,TGCAGTGCTAGTAGGGGGCTTGGGGCCAACGTCCTGACTTTC,CSASRGLGANVLTF
TRBV7-9,many,-,TRBJ1-2,TGTGCCAGCAGCTTAACAGGTTACGGCTACACCTTC,CASSLTGYGYTF
TRBV5-4,-,-,TRBJ2-5,TGTGCCAGCAGCTTGACAGGGAAAGAGACCCAGTACTTC,CASSLTGKETQYF
TRBV9,-,TRBD2,TRBJ2-1,TGTGCCAGCAGCCCGGCCGGGACTAGCGGGAAGGAGGGTAACAATGAGCAGTTCTTC,CASSPAGTSGKEGNNEQFF
TRBV12-3/TRBV12-4,-,TRBD2,TRBJ2-5,TGTGCCAGCGCAGTGGCGGGGGGGACCCAGTACTTC,CASAVAGGTQYF
TRBV12-3/TRBV12-4,few,-,TRBJ2-1,TGTGCCAGCAGTCAGGCCCCAGTTTGGGATGAGCAGTTCTTC,CASSQAPVWDEQFF
TRBV7-2,few,-,TRBJ1-3,TGTGCCAGCAGCTTAGGGGGGGCGCAGGGAAACACCATATATTTT,CASSLGGAQGNTIYF
TRBV7-7,many,-,TRBJ2-1,TGTGCCAGCAGCTTAGTGAGAGAGAATGAGCAGTTCTTC,CASSLVRENEQFF
TRBV7-8,few,-,TRBJ2-7,TGTGCCAGCAGCGGACACAGCCTCTACGAGCAGTACTTC,CASSGHSLYEQYF
TRBV7-7,-,TRBD2,TRBJ2-1,TGTGCTAGCAGCCCCCTTGGCAGCGGGAAAGTTGAGCAGTTCTTC,CASSPLGSGKVEQFF
TRBV20-1,many,TRBD1,TRBJ2-3,TGCAGTGCGGCTGACAGGGGTGATTATGGAGATACGCAGTATTTT,CSAADRGDYGDTQYF
TRBV14,few,TRBD1,TRBJ2-4,TGTGCCAGCAGCCCCAGACAGGGCAAAAACATTCAGTACTTC,CASSPRQGKNIQYF
TRBV3-1,many,-,TRBJ1-4,TGTGCCAGCAGCTCCAGGCAGGGAGGCGAAAAACTGTTTTTT,CASSSRQGGEKLFF
TRBV12-3/TRBV12-4,many,-,TRBJ1-5,TGTGCCAGCAGTTTATTGGGAGGAGGTCAGCCCCAGCATTTT,CASSLLGGGQPQHF
TRBV7-3,many,-,TRBJ2-3,TGTGCCAGCAGCCCGAAGGGAACTGCAGATACGCAGTATTTT,CASSPKGTADTQYF
TRBV6-2/TRBV6-3,many,TRBD1,TRBJ1-2,TGTGCCAGCAGTTACCGGACAGGGACCTATGGCTACACCTTC,CASSYRTGTYGYTF